A single sample gave rise to the 27 T cell receptor beta chains below, sequenced in a study of human T cells and chemical hapten exposure. Documented time point: pre-sensitization, week 0. Sample treatment: therapeutic diphenylcyclopropenone sensitization with weekly scalp DPC. Each CDR3 protein gets one entry after TCRdb re-called the RACE reads with MiXCR. The table includes over 300,000 distinct CDR3 sequences, about 5.1% detected once. The source was whole blood, collected in connection with sensitization to the hapten diphenylcyclopropenone (DPC). These receptors all come from a woman aged 45-65 years with alopecia areata. Some clones in this sample may be carry-over from other donors' samples.

The chain combines TRBV6-6 with TRBJ2-5; TRBD1 might be the D (6 bases). The V end lost 6 bases, the J end lost 4 bases, and 21 bases lay between the germline ends. CDR1 and CDR2 (germline): MNHNY, SVGAGI (reference sequence). This CDR3 is 16 amino acids long. The CDR3, as DNA: TGTGCCAGCAGACACCAACAGGGAAGTTCTGTAGAGACCCAGTACTTC. Its translation: CASRHQQGSSVETQYF.

This clonotype showed up many times. A much more abundant neighbour one base away suggests this may be a read error. The chain is built from TRBV7-9 and TRBJ2-7; D is ambiguous. V was clipped by 5 bases and J by 5 bases, with 7 bases between them. This CDR3 is 11 amino acids long. CDR1 is SEHNR and CDR2 is FQNEAQ in the germline V gene (reference sequence). The DNA for the CDR3 is TGTGCCAGCAGCCCCGGCCACGAGCAGTACTTC. This sequence encodes CASSPGHEQYF.

The chain carries TRBV10-2 and TRBJ2-7; 10 bases fit TRBD1. The length of the CDR3 is 13 residues. CDR1 and CDR2 from the germline V gene are WSHSY and SAAADI. The J segment lost 13 bases and the V segment lost 2 bases, leaving 8 bases of the junction unmatched. The CDR3 here is CASSEPDRGRSYF. The CDR3 DNA follows: TGCGCCAGCAGTGAGCCTGACAGGGGGCGAAGCTACTTC.

This clonotype has at least ten counts. This chain connects TRBV12-3 or TRBV12-4 to TRBJ2-7; D might be TRBD1 or TRBD2, each matching 5 bases. Between the trimmed V and J ends, which lost 6 bases and 1 base, there was a span of 22 bases. This CDR3 contains 17 residues. CDR3 in amino acids: CASSTSLGGRDSYEQYF. As DNA, the CDR3 is TGTGCCAGCAGCACTTCCCTTGGGGGAAGGGATTCCTACGAGCAGTACTTC.

This clonotype was recorded at least ten times. The chain carries TRBV10-3 and TRBJ2-3, with 12 bases aligning to TRBD2. Trimming removed 9 bases from V and 6 bases from J; junction bases left unmatched: 1. The germline V gene has CDR1 ENHRY and CDR2 SYGVKD. The CDR3 consists of 12 residues. CDR3 residues: CAMGTSGDTQYF. CDR3 bases: TGTGCCATGGGGACTAGCGGGGATACGCAGTATTTT.

A word on this clonotype: A much more abundant neighbour one base away suggests this may be a read error. The chain uses TRBV29-1 and TRBJ1-5, with 7 nucleotides matching TRBD1. CDR3 length: 15 residues. Germline trimming cut 5 bases from V and 6 bases from J; bases unmatched to any gene: 13. Germline V gives CDR1 SQVTM, CDR2 ANQGSEA. This CDR3 reads CSVWDSRPFSQPQHF. The CDR3 bases are TGCAGCGTTTGGGACAGTAGGCCTTTCAGTCAGCCCCAGCATTTT.

The chain carries TRBV5-6 and TRBJ2-7; TRBD1 aligns across 10 bases. The V and J ends lost 4 bases and 3 bases, in that order; junction bases with no gene match: 7. The CDR3 spans 15 residues. Germline loops: CDR1 SGHDT, CDR2 YYEEEE. The CDR3 nucleotides are TGTGCCAGCAGCCCCTCGGGGACAGGGGTCTACGAGCAGTACTTC. Protein product: CASSPSGTGVYEQYF.

This clonotype was counted ten times or more. The chain recombines TRBV5-4 with TRBJ2-7, with 9 bases matching TRBD2. Per germline, CDR1 SGHNT and CDR2 YYREEE (reference sequence). The length of the CDR3 is 16 residues. With V trimmed by 0 bases and J by 2 bases, 6 bases remained unmatched. CDR3 sequence reads: CASSLDGGRAPYEQYF. The CDR3 DNA is TGTGCCAGCAGCTTGGATGGCGGGAGGGCCCCCTACGAGCAGTACTTC.

This clonotype was counted many times. The chain couples TRBV20-1 to TRBJ2-3, with a tentative D call TRBD2 (6 bases). The V end was cut by 5 bases, the J end by 0 bases, with 9 bases between. This CDR3 is 13 amino acids long. Germline lookup yields CDR1 DFQATT and CDR2 SNEGSKA (reference sequence). Here the CDR3 reads CSASGTSTDTQYF. In DNA, the CDR3 is TGCAGTGCTTCCGGGACTAGCACAGATACGCAGTATTTT.

The CDR3 nucleotides are TGTGCCAGCAGCTGGGAGGGACTAGCGGACGAAAGCTCCTACAATGAGCAGTTCTTC. Translated: CASSWEGLADESSYNEQFF. The chain is built from TRBV5-4 and TRBJ2-1, with TRBD2 matching 11 bases. The V gene end was trimmed by 3 bases and the J gene end by 0 bases; junction bases not matched to a gene: 11. CDR3 size: 19 residues. The germline V gene encodes CDR1 SGHNT and CDR2 YYREEE (reference sequence).

This rearrangement joins TRBV29-1 to TRBJ2-3; 8 bases line up with TRBD2. The CDR3 extends over 15 amino acids. The germline V gene encodes CDR1 SQVTM and CDR2 ANQGSEA. The trim removed 6 bases at V and 3 bases at J, leaving 11 bases unmatched. This CDR3 reads CSVFKREIGTDTQYF. CDR3 sequence (DNA): TGCAGCGTGTTCAAGCGGGAGATTGGGACAGATACGCAGTATTTT.

The V and J genes are TRBV9 and TRBJ2-2; D not resolved. CDR1 and CDR2 (germline): SGDLS, YYNGEE. Trimming shortened V by 5 bases and J by 5 bases, and 4 bases separated the two germline ends. The CDR3 is made up of 11 amino acids. The CDR3 is CASSGTGELFF. The DNA of the CDR3 is TGTGCCAGCAGTGGGACCGGGGAGCTGTTTTTT.

The chain combines TRBV24-1 with TRBJ2-3; the match to TRBD2 covers 12 bases. The germline V gene encodes CDR1 KGHDR and CDR2 SFDVKD. Trimming took 8 bases from V and 3 from J; bases not matched to a gene: 5. This CDR3 contains 15 residues. Written as DNA, the CDR3 is TGTGCCACCACTAGCGGGGGGGCAGGGACAGATACGCAGTATTTT. This sequence encodes CATTSGGAGTDTQYF.

This clonotype was detected ten times or more. The CDR3 is CASSAARLAEQETQYF. The DNA of the CDR3 is TGTGCCAGCAGTGCCGCAAGACTAGCGGAGCAAGAGACCCAGTACTTC. The chain uses TRBV25-1 and TRBJ2-5, with TRBD2 identical over 9 bases. This CDR3 region has 16 residues. From germline, CDR1 is MGHDK and CDR2 SYGVNS. V was clipped by 4 bases and J by 2 bases; unmatched bases: 8.

This clonotype was detected a few times. CDR3 in DNA: TGTGCCAGCTCACCGCCCGGGACTAGCGGTGAGCAGTTCTTC. This gives the protein CASSPPGTSGEQFF. The chain employs TRBV18 and TRBJ2-1; 11 nucleotides agree with TRBD2. The V gene's germline CDR1 is KGHSH and CDR2 LQKENI. Trimming took 3 bases from V and 9 from J; bases not matched to a gene: 4. CDR3 length: 14 residues. The variable domain in full, with the rest retrieved from reference TRBV18 and TRBJ2-1, is NAGVMQNPRHLVRRRGQEARLRCSPMKGHSHVYWYRQLPEEGLKFMVYLQKENIIDESGMPKERFSAEFPKEGPSILRIQQVVRGDSAAYFCASSPPGTSGEQFFGPGTRLTVL.

This clonotype has ten or more counts. The rearrangement uses TRBV20-1 and TRBJ2-1; 11 positions agree with TRBD2. The J segment lost 7 bases and the V segment lost 3 bases, leaving 11 bases of the junction unmatched. The CDR3 consists of 16 residues. Looked up from germline, CDR1 is DFQATT and CDR2 is SNEGSKA (reference sequence). The CDR3 loop reads CSARVAGGQGGNEQFF. The CDR3 nucleotides are TGCAGTGCTAGGGTAGCGGGAGGGCAAGGTGGGAATGAGCAGTTCTTC.

The chain is built from TRBV10-3 and TRBJ1-1, with 8 bases fitting TRBD1. Germline V CDR1 and CDR2: ENHRY, SYGVKD. J lost 3 bases, V lost 4 bases, and 10 bases had no gene match. This CDR3 spans 16 amino acids. CDR3 sequence (DNA): TGTGCCATCAGTGGTATCCTCAGGGGGCAGGACACTGAAGCTTTCTTT. Translating it yields CAISGILRGQDTEAFF.

V gene TRBV20-1 combines with J gene TRBJ2-6; D is undetermined. CDR1 is DFQATT, CDR2 SNEGSKA, per germline (reference sequence). The germline V and J ends were trimmed by 2 bases and 0 bases, with 8 bases remaining between them. The CDR3 length is 15 residues. For the CDR3, the DNA is TGCAGTGCTAGATATTTAAGCTCTGGGGCCAACGTCCTGACTTTC. Its translation: CSARYLSSGANVLTF.

The chain has TRBV6-5 and TRBJ1-3, with 9 positions matching TRBD1. V trimming: 0 bases; J trimming: 1 base; junction bases outside the gene matches: 13. Germline lookup yields CDR1 MNHEY and CDR2 SVGAGI. The CDR3 totals 20 residues. In DNA form, the CDR3 reads TGTGCCAGCAGTTACTCGACGGTCGGACAGGGGAGCGGTTCTGGAAACACCATATATTTT. Amino acid sequence: CASSYSTVGQGSGSGNTIYF.

J is TRBJ2-7 and V is TRBV20-1, with D perhaps TRBD1 or TRBD2 (6 bases each). The length of the CDR3 is 16 residues. Trimming took off 1 base at V and 0 bases at J, with 16 bases between the two ends. The germline gives CDR1 DFQATT, CDR2 SNEGSKA (reference sequence). CDR3 residues: CSARAPGGGGSYEQYF. The DNA for the CDR3 is TGCAGTGCTAGAGCTCCTGGTGGAGGGGGCTCCTACGAGCAGTACTTC.

Many counts were recorded for this clonotype. The V and J genes are TRBV7-6 and TRBJ1-1; D gene unclear. CDR1 and CDR2 from the germline V gene are SGHVS and FNYEAQ. V was clipped by 4 bases and J by 4 bases, with 7 bases between them. The CDR3 spans 12 residues. CDR3: CASSSGITEAFF. The CDR3 nucleotides are TGTGCCAGCAGCTCGGGAATCACTGAAGCTTTCTTT.

Worth noting for this clonotype: The CDR3 end shows no conserved phenylalanine or tryptophan, and so a read error is likely. V usage is TRBV28 and J usage is TRBJ2-7; no firm D call. The germline V gene has CDR1 MDHEN and CDR2 SYDVKM. V gave up 3 bases and J gave up 4 bases, with 16 bases separating them. The CDR3 covers 15 residues. For the CDR3, the DNA is TGTGCCAGCAGTTTCGGCCCGATAGGATTATACGAGCAGTACTCC. It is translated as CASSFGPIGLYEQYS.

The rearrangement links TRBV12-3 or TRBV12-4 to TRBJ1-1, with D possibly matching TRBD1 (5 bases). CDR3 size: 16 residues. Trimming removed 0 bases at V and 4 bases at J, with 15 bases between. The CDR3 DNA reads as TGTGCCAGCAGTTTAGCTACGGCAGGGTATCGCACTGAAGCTTTCTTT. Its translation is CASSLATAGYRTEAFF.

This clonotype was detected ten times or more. This sequence joins TRBV7-2 and TRBJ2-1; 10 nucleotides agree with TRBD2. J was trimmed by 3 bases and V by 4 bases; bases with no gene match: 6. Germline V CDR1 and CDR2: SGHTA, FQGNSA. This CDR3 comprises 16 residues. The CDR3, as DNA: TGTGCCAGCAGCTCCGGACTAGCGGCCTTCTACAATGAGCAGTTCTTC. This codes for CASSSGLAAFYNEQFF.

This clonotype was seen more than once but under ten times. J is TRBJ2-3 and V is TRBV11-2; the match to TRBD1 covers 9 bases. Germline CDR1 SGHAT, CDR2 FQNNGV. Trimming cost V 5 bases and J 2 bases; bases outside gene matches: 8. The CDR3 runs 16 residues. CDR3 in DNA: TGTGCCAGCAGCGATGGCCGGGACAGGGCCACAGATACGCAGTATTTT. The encoded protein is CASSDGRDRATDTQYF.

This rearrangement joins TRBV7-9 to TRBJ2-1; 7 nucleotides align to TRBD2. CDR1 SEHNR and CDR2 FQNEAQ come from the germline V gene (reference sequence). The length of the CDR3 is 14 residues. After removal of 5 bases from V and 7 bases from J, the junction contained 8 bases not matched to a gene. This chain's CDR3 is CASSTQREQNEQFF. CDR3 DNA sequence: TGTGCCAGCAGCACCCAGCGGGAACAGAATGAGCAGTTCTTC.

This clonotype was seen only a few times. This chain links TRBV12-3 or TRBV12-4 with TRBJ2-5; TRBD2 might be the D (5 bases). The CDR3 is made up of 13 amino acids. The germline V and J ends were trimmed by 3 bases and 5 bases, with 10 bases remaining between them. The CDR3 reads CASSFAGQETQYF. In DNA, the CDR3 is TGTGCCAGCAGTTTTGCGGGCCAGGAGACCCAGTACTTC.